This entry lists 19 T cell receptor beta chains sequenced from one sample in a study of blood T cell repertoires in COVID-19. Assay: immunoSEQ multiplex PCR; the TCRdb copy retains only in-frame clones and omits some. The data show 100,000 to 150,000 clones, over 80% seen once. Sequenced input: peripheral blood. The receptors derive from a man aged 55-75 years with acute or convalescent COVID-19.

V usage is TRBV28 and J usage is TRBJ1-2; TRBD1 matches 9 bases. The germline V gene encodes CDR1 MDHEN and CDR2 SYDVKM. Trimming took 6 bases from V and 4 from J; bases not matched to a gene: 15. CDR3 length: 17 residues. The CDR3 bases are TGTGCCAGCAGGTTCCCCCCGGGACAGGGTTTTTCCTATGGCTACACCTTC. Encoded protein: CASRFPPGQGFSYGYTF.

The chain carries TRBV7-3 and TRBJ1-2, with D unresolved. Trimming pared 5 bases from V and 6 bases from J, leaving 22 bases between. Germline V gene lookup returns CDR1 SGHTA and CDR2 FQGTGA. This CDR3 contains 16 residues. CDR3 coding DNA: TGTGCCAGCAGCCCGACGGCGGGCAGAACTTCACATGGCTACACCTTC. As protein: CASSPTAGRTSHGYTF. Together with reference TRBV7-3 and TRBJ1-2, the CDR3 gives the full variable domain: GAGVSQTPSNKVTEKGKYVELRCDPISGHTALYWYRQSLGQGPEFLIYFQGTGAADDSGLPNDRFFAVRPEGSVSTLKIQRTERGDSAVYLCASSPTAGRTSHGYTFGSGTRLTVV.

This clone was picked up one time. V gene TRBV27 combines with J gene TRBJ2-7, with 9 bases lining up with TRBD2. V shed 7 bases and J 5 bases; nucleotides not matched to a gene: 9. CDR1 MNHEY and CDR2 SMNVEV come from the germline V gene (reference sequence). CDR3 length: 14 residues. In nucleotides, the CDR3 is TGTGCCAGCACTCCCCGCGGGGGGGTCGACGAGCAGTACTTC. Protein sequence: CASTPRGGVDEQYF.

The V call is TRBV6-5, the J call TRBJ2-7; the D gene is possibly TRBD1 (5 bases). The CDR3 contains 12 residues. Trimming took 7 bases from V and 5 from J, leaving 12 bases between them. Per the germline V gene, CDR1 is MNHEY and CDR2 is SVGAGI. CDR3 sequence: CASKLRDNEQYF. The CDR3 DNA is TGTGCCAGCAAACTCAGGGATAACGAGCAGTACTTC.

The chain has TRBV24-1 and TRBJ1-5; TRBD1 aligns across 8 bases. With V trimmed by 3 bases and J by 6 bases, 3 bases remained unmatched. The CDR3 consists of 14 residues. Germline-derived CDR1 and CDR2 are KGHDR and SFDVKD. This CDR3 is CATSDGRGPQPQHF. The CDR3, as DNA: TGTGCCACCAGTGATGGCAGGGGGCCTCAGCCCCAGCATTTT.

This clone was recorded once. The chain uses TRBV19 and TRBJ2-1; TRBD2 agrees at 7 bases. CDR1 and CDR2 (germline): LNHDA, SQIVND (reference sequence). The CDR3 length is 16 residues. The J segment lost 0 bases and the V segment lost 3 bases, leaving 5 bases of the junction unmatched. CDR3 in amino acids: CASSIGQRGSYNEQFF. The CDR3 nucleotides read TGTGCCAGTAGTATCGGGCAGCGGGGCTCCTACAATGAGCAGTTCTTC.

The chain carries TRBV24-1 and TRBJ2-2; TRBD1 might be the D (5 bases). The CDR3 covers 15 residues. V was pared by 0 bases and J by 4 bases, with 8 bases between. Germline V gene data show CDR1 as KGHDR and CDR2 as SFDVKD. In nucleotides, the CDR3 is TGTGCCACCAGTGATTTGAAGGGGATCACCGGGGAGCTGTTTTTT. Translated, it gives CATSDLKGITGELFF.

This chain uses TRBV5-8 with TRBJ2-7; 7 nucleotides align to TRBD1. Germline lookup yields CDR1 SGHTS and CDR2 YDEGEE. There are 14 residues in the CDR3. V shed 2 bases, J shed 6 bases, and the junction held 8 bases outside the gene matches. The CDR3 here is CASSFGRGLFEQYF. CDR3 bases: TGTGCCAGCAGCTTTGGCAGGGGGTTATTCGAGCAGTACTTC. The variable domain in full, completed from reference TRBV5-8 and TRBJ2-7, reads EAGVTQSPTHLIKTRGQQATLRCSPISGHTSVYWYQQALGLGLQFLLWYDEGEERNRGNFPPRFSGRQFPNYSSELNVNALELEDSALYLCASSFGRGLFEQYFGPGTRLTVT.

The J gene is TRBJ1-2, the V gene TRBV30; TRBD1 is a possible D gene (6 bases). The CDR3 is 13 amino acids. CDR1 is GTSNPN and CDR2 is SVGIG in the germline V gene (reference sequence). Between the trimmed V and J ends, which lost 2 bases and 7 bases, there was a span of 14 bases. The CDR3 region is CAWSPKGDGGYTF. The CDR3 nucleotides are TGTGCCTGGAGTCCCAAGGGGGACGGTGGCTACACCTTC.

The chain has TRBV9 and TRBJ1-1, with TRBD1 matching 9 bases. Germline CDR1 SGDLS, CDR2 YYNGEE. With 4 bases clipped from V and 5 bases from J, the junction kept 9 bases outside the gene matches. This CDR3 is built from 15 residues. Here the CDR3 reads CASSPRGTGRTEAFF. The CDR3 nucleotides are TGTGCCAGCAGCCCAAGGGGGACAGGGCGGACTGAAGCTTTCTTT.

The gene calls are TRBV28 and TRBJ1-5; TRBD1 agrees at 8 bases. The V segment lost 5 bases and the J segment 1 base; nucleotides outside the gene matches: 7. The CDR3 totals 16 residues. The germline V gene encodes CDR1 MDHEN and CDR2 SYDVKM. The chain's CDR3 is CASSPLGTGSNQPQHF. The CDR3, as DNA: TGTGCCAGCAGTCCCCTCGGGACAGGCAGCAATCAGCCCCAGCATTTT.

V gene TRBV6-5 combines with J gene TRBJ2-3; 7 nucleotides line up with TRBD2. V trimming: 6 bases; J trimming: 2 bases; junction bases outside the gene matches: 5. Looked up from germline, CDR1 is MNHEY and CDR2 is SVGAGI. This CDR3 is 14 amino acids long. CDR3 loop: CASSQRDHTDTQYF. Here the CDR3 DNA reads TGTGCCAGCAGCCAGCGGGACCACACAGATACGCAGTATTTT.

The V and J genes are TRBV27 and TRBJ1-2, with 7 bases aligning to TRBD1. Germline values: CDR1 MNHEY, CDR2 SMNVEV (reference sequence). V trimming: 3 bases; J trimming: 4 bases; junction bases outside the gene matches: 11. This CDR3 is 16 amino acids long. As DNA, the CDR3 is TGTGCCAGCAGTTTTTCCTCCCAGGGGGTGATCTATGGCTACACCTTC. It encodes CASSFSSQGVIYGYTF.

This clone was recorded a few times. The V and J genes are TRBV9 and TRBJ1-2, with D tentatively TRBD1 (5 bases). Germline-derived CDR1 and CDR2 are SGDLS and YYNGEE. V was clipped by 0 bases and J by 8 bases, with 14 bases between them. This CDR3 has 14 amino acids. The DNA of the CDR3 is TGTGCCAGCAGCGTAGGGGGCATATTGGGAGGCTACACCTTC. This translates into CASSVGGILGGYTF.

The chain is built from TRBV9 and TRBJ2-7, with unresolved D. This CDR3 has 13 residues. Germline CDR1 and CDR2: SGDLS and YYNGEE. Trimming pared 7 bases from V and 0 bases from J, leaving 11 bases between. CDR3 in amino acids: CASLRGLSYEQYF. CDR3 nucleotide sequence: TGTGCCAGCCTCCGTGGGCTCTCCTACGAGCAGTACTTC.

The chain is built from TRBV9 and TRBJ2-7; 10 bases are shared with TRBD2. The V gene end was trimmed by 0 bases and the J gene end by 3 bases; junction bases not matched to a gene: 3. CDR3 length: 15 residues. Germline CDR1 reads SGDLS; CDR2 reads YYNGEE. Here the CDR3 reads CASSVAASGSYEQYF. CDR3 DNA: TGTGCCAGCAGCGTAGCGGCTAGCGGGAGCTACGAGCAGTACTTC.

The genes are TRBV24-1 and TRBJ1-2, with 7 bases identical to TRBD1. The CDR3 runs to 15 residues. From germline, CDR1 is KGHDR and CDR2 SFDVKD. Germline trimming cut 3 bases from V and 7 bases from J; bases unmatched to any gene: 10. DNA of the CDR3: TGTGCCACCAGTGATCCTACAGGGGAGGAGACTGGCTACACCTTC. Translation: CATSDPTGEETGYTF.

The chain combines TRBV6-1 with TRBJ1-1; no firm D call. This CDR3 has 13 amino acids. The germline V and J ends were trimmed by 1 base and 11 bases, with 14 bases remaining between them. CDR1 and CDR2 from the germline V gene are MNHNS and SASEGT. CDR3 in DNA: TGTGCCAGCAGTGAAGGTAGGACGGGGTCGGCTTTCTTT. The encoded protein is CASSEGRTGSAFF.

The CDR3 protein is CATSRDRVTGGYPGANVLTF. The CDR3 bases are TGTGCCACCAGCAGAGATCGTGTGACAGGGGGGTATCCTGGGGCCAACGTCCTGACTTTC. This chain connects TRBV15 to TRBJ2-6; 9 nucleotides line up with TRBD1. The CDR3 runs 20 residues. The germline gives CDR1 LNHNV, CDR2 YYDKDF (reference sequence). Trimming removed 0 bases from V and 2 bases from J; junction bases left unmatched: 11. The full variable domain, completed using reference TRBV15 and TRBJ2-6, is DAMVIQNPRYQVTQFGKPVTLSCSQTLNHNVMYWYQQKSSQAPKLLFHYYDKDFNNEADTPDNFQSRRPNTSFCFLDIRSPGLGDTAMYLCATSRDRVTGGYPGANVLTFGAGSRLTVL.